Reported below is one T cell receptor beta chain. Its antigen is unidentified. Sequenced by immunoSEQ multiplex PCR; TCRdb stores in-frame clones only, minus some. This sample has tens of thousands of clones, with around nine tenths found just once. The CDR3 is 15 amino acids. V was pared by 4 bases and J by 3 bases, with 7 bases of the junction left unmatched. The germline V gene encodes CDR1 SGHDT and CDR2 YYEEEE. Time point indicated: roughly 6 months of natalizumab therapy. This entry comes from a study of multiple sclerosis patients with progressive multifocal leukoencephalopathy. Broader study findings: Before and during natalizumab, the clones expanded at PML already existed. Findings may reflect JC virus infection or just general immunocompromise.

The sequence was obtained from a human donor with multiple sclerosis. This chain connects TRBV5-6 to TRBJ2-7; 10 bases map to TRBD1. The sequencing here drew on PBMCs, taken from a patient treated with natalizumab. The CDR3 is CASSPLGQGGYEQYF. The CDR3 DNA reads as TGTGCCAGCAGCCCTTTAGGACAGGGGGGCTACGAGCAGTACTTC.